One and the same sample provided the 27 T cell receptor beta chains below, sequenced in a study of PD-L1 blockade in urothelial cancer. Specified time point: pretreatment peripheral blood. Clones were read by immunoSEQ multiplex PCR, and TCRdb kept only the in-frame ones, dropping some. The top ten hold around 6% of the sample, which has 68,000 or so clones, about four fifths seen once. Sequenced here: PBMCs, sampled around atezolizumab (anti-PD-L1) treatment. These receptor sequences come from a man between 70 and 80 years old with urothelial cancer.

The chain recombines TRBV14 with TRBJ2-5; 7 bases agree with TRBD2. The junction had 6 bases not matched to a gene; V was cut back by 3 bases and J by 5 bases. Germline CDR1 and CDR2: SGHDN and FVKESK. The CDR3 consists of 14 residues. The CDR3 here is CASSQGREWETQYF. CDR3 nucleotides: TGTGCCAGCAGCCAGGGGCGGGAGTGGGAGACCCAGTACTTC.

DNA for the CDR3: TGTGCCAGCAACCCCCGGGGAGGTAACACTGAAGCTTTCTTT. Translation gives CASNPRGGNTEAFF. The chain has TRBV7-9 and TRBJ1-1; D not resolved. The CDR3 totals 14 residues. Germline-derived CDR1 and CDR2 are SEHNR and FQNEAQ (reference sequence). Between the trimmed V and J ends, which lost 7 bases and 2 bases, there was a span of 14 bases.

The CDR3 sequence is CASSPGTAPYEQYF. In DNA, the CDR3 is TGTGCCAGCTCTCCCGGGACAGCCCCCTACGAGCAGTACTTC. The rearrangement joins TRBV27 to TRBJ2-7; 7 bases fit TRBD1. CDR1 is MNHEY and CDR2 is SMNVEV in the germline V gene (reference sequence). The CDR3 is 14 amino acids. With 8 bases clipped from V and 2 bases from J, the junction kept 9 bases outside the gene matches.

The gene calls are TRBV2 and TRBJ2-5; D is uncertain. V gave up 4 bases and J gave up 14 bases, with 14 bases separating them. This CDR3 has 11 amino acids. The germline V gene encodes CDR1 SNHLY and CDR2 FYNNEI. As DNA, the CDR3 is TGTGCCAGCAGTGTTACTATGGCCCTTTACTTC. It translates to CASSVTMALYF. The full variable domain, with the rest looked up from reference TRBV2 and TRBJ2-5, is EPEVTQTPSHQVTQMGQEVILRCVPISNHLYFYWYRQILGQKVEFLVSFYNNEISEKSEIFDDQFSVERPDGSNFTLKIRSTKLEDSAMYFCASSVTMALYFGPGTRLLVL.

This sequence joins TRBV10-3 and TRBJ2-5, with 8 positions matching TRBD2. The CDR3 has 15 residues. After removal of 3 bases from V and 2 bases from J, the junction contained 5 bases not matched to a gene. From germline, CDR1 is ENHRY and CDR2 SYGVKD. CDR3 coding DNA: TGTGCCATCAGTGACCCGGGGGGGCAACAAGAGACCCAGTACTTC. Amino acid sequence: CAISDPGGQQETQYF.

This rearrangement joins TRBV5-6 to TRBJ2-1; D might be TRBD1 (6 bases). Trimming removed 4 bases from V and 8 bases from J, with 10 bases in between. The CDR3 has 12 amino acids. Germline lookup yields CDR1 SGHDT and CDR2 YYEEEE. The chain's CDR3 is CASSPQGYEQFF. The CDR3 DNA follows: TGTGCCAGCAGCCCACAGGGATATGAGCAGTTCTTC.

The rearrangement joins TRBV30 to TRBJ2-2; D gene unclear. V was pared by 0 bases and J by 1 base, with 6 bases between. The germline gives CDR1 GTSNPN, CDR2 SVGIG (reference sequence). The CDR3 contains 14 residues. CDR3: CAWSVYRNTGELFF. The CDR3 nucleotides read TGTGCCTGGAGTGTTTATCGGAACACCGGGGAGCTGTTTTTT.

The chain combines TRBV7-8 with TRBJ2-7; tentatively, D is TRBD1 (5 bases). Germline V gene lookup returns CDR1 SGHVS and CDR2 FQNEAQ. The CDR3 extends over 16 amino acids. Trimming left V 5 bases short and J 2 bases short, with 19 bases between. The CDR3 nucleotides are TGTGCCAGCAGCCCTAATGCCAGGGTGTTCCCCTACGAGCAGTACTTC. This translates into CASSPNARVFPYEQYF.

The V and J genes are TRBV5-6 and TRBJ2-5, with no clear D. The CDR3 runs 15 residues. Trimming removed 0 bases from V and 2 bases from J, with 11 bases in between. Germline lookup yields CDR1 SGHDT and CDR2 YYEEEE. The CDR3 bases are TGTGCCAGCAGCTTGGTGGCAGGCGATCAAGAGACCCAGTACTTC. Amino acid sequence: CASSLVAGDQETQYF.

This rearrangement joins TRBV25-1 to TRBJ1-3; D gene unclear. The germline V gene encodes CDR1 MGHDK and CDR2 SYGVNS. CDR3 length equals 16 residues. The germline V and J ends were trimmed by 3 bases and 0 bases, with 12 bases remaining between them. The CDR3 loop is CASSEVAGDSGNTIYF. The CDR3 DNA reads as TGTGCCAGCAGTGAGGTGGCCGGGGACTCTGGAAACACCATATATTTT.

The rearrangement links TRBV19 to TRBJ1-1; D uncertain. V dropped 1 base and J dropped 3 bases, with 6 bases sitting between them. The CDR3 is made up of 13 amino acids. The germline gives CDR1 LNHDA, CDR2 SQIVND (reference sequence). The CDR3 coding sequence is TGTGCCAGTAGTATAGGAGTAGACACTGAAGCTTTCTTT. Amino acid sequence: CASSIGVDTEAFF. Full variable domain (rest looked up from reference TRBV19 and TRBJ1-1): DGGITQSPKYLFRKEGQNVTLSCEQNLNHDAMYWYRQDPGQGLRLIYYSQIVNDFQKGDIAEGYSVSREKKESFPLTVTSAQKNPTAFYLCASSIGVDTEAFFGQGTRLTVV.

The V and J genes are TRBV11-2 and TRBJ1-1, with D unresolved. Trimming cost V 5 bases and J 3 bases, with 10 bases left between them. This CDR3 is built from 13 residues. From germline, CDR1 is SGHAT and CDR2 FQNNGV. The CDR3 protein is CASSPETDTEAFF. The DNA of the CDR3 is TGTGCCAGCAGCCCGGAGACGGACACTGAAGCTTTCTTT.

The V gene is TRBV5-6, the J gene TRBJ1-5; D might be TRBD1 (5 bases). Looked up from germline, CDR1 is SGHDT and CDR2 is YYEEEE. V dropped 3 bases and J dropped 1 base, with 14 bases sitting between them. This CDR3 is 16 amino acids long. The CDR3 is CASSSKVGGSNQPQHF. DNA of the CDR3: TGTGCCAGCAGCTCAAAAGTGGGGGGGAGCAATCAGCCCCAGCATTTT.

The V and J genes are TRBV5-4 and TRBJ2-1; the D gene is possibly TRBD2 (5 bases). The CDR3 is made up of 14 amino acids. Germline CDR1 is SGHNT and CDR2 is YYREEE (reference sequence). The V end was cut by 0 bases, the J end by 7 bases, with 11 bases between. The CDR3 spells CASSLVEEKNEQFF. For the CDR3, the DNA is TGTGCCAGCAGCTTGGTGGAGGAAAAGAATGAGCAGTTCTTC.

This chain uses TRBV6-1 with TRBJ2-3; 8 bases agree with TRBD2. The V gene end was trimmed by 4 bases and the J gene end by 1 base; junction bases not matched to a gene: 4. From germline, CDR1 is MNHNS and CDR2 SASEGT. CDR3 length: 15 amino acids. The chain's CDR3 is CASSVTGGGTDTQYF. The DNA of the CDR3 is TGTGCCAGCAGTGTAACGGGGGGGGGCACAGATACGCAGTATTTT.

V usage is TRBV7-3 and J usage is TRBJ2-7, with D tentatively TRBD2 (6 bases). Germline V gene sequence: CDR1 SGHTA, CDR2 FQGTGA. V was clipped by 4 bases and J by 4 bases, with 17 bases between them. The CDR3 covers 15 residues. The chain's CDR3 is CASSSQAGGGYEQYF. The DNA for the CDR3 is TGTGCCAGCAGCTCCCAAGCGGGTGGGGGATACGAGCAGTACTTC.

This rearrangement joins TRBV5-5 to TRBJ2-7, with 8 nucleotides matching TRBD1. The CDR3 extends over 14 amino acids. The germline CDR1 and CDR2 sequences are SGHKS and YYEKEE (reference sequence). V lost 0 bases, J lost 2 bases, and 1 base stayed unmatched. The CDR3 DNA sequence: TGTGCCAGCAGCTTGGACAGGGGGGCCTACGAGCAGTACTTC. Translated: CASSLDRGAYEQYF.

The V gene is TRBV14, the J gene TRBJ2-7; a weak D match, TRBD1 (6 bases). CDR3 length equals 15 residues. From germline, CDR1 is SGHDN and CDR2 FVKESK. Trimming removed 4 bases at V and 3 bases at J, with 16 bases between. DNA for the CDR3: TGTGCCAGCAGCCCCAGGGGCAGGGAGCGCTACGAGCAGTACTTC. Protein: CASSPRGRERYEQYF.

The CDR3 here is CASSLAHRENIQYF. CDR3 bases: TGTGCCAGCAGCTTAGCGCACAGGGAAAACATTCAGTACTTC. V and J are TRBV7-9 and TRBJ2-4; D is possibly TRBD1 (6 bases). The germline V gene has CDR1 SEHNR and CDR2 FQNEAQ (reference sequence). Between the trimmed V and J ends, which lost 0 bases and 5 bases, there was a span of 8 bases. The CDR3 sequence is 14 residues long.

This clone has ten or more counts. In DNA, the CDR3 is TGTGCCAGCAGTGAAGTTCCAGGGCTAGACACCATATATTTT. Its translation: CASSEVPGLDTIYF. The V and J genes are TRBV2 and TRBJ1-3; tentative D call: TRBD1 (5 bases). Germline-derived CDR1 and CDR2 are SNHLY and FYNNEI. V was clipped by 1 base and J by 8 bases, with 12 bases between them. The CDR3 has 14 amino acids.

The chain couples TRBV19 to TRBJ2-1; possibly TRBD2 for D (5 bases). The V end was cut by 7 bases, the J end by 6 bases, with 19 bases between. Germline CDR1 and CDR2: LNHDA and SQIVND (reference sequence). This CDR3 spans 15 amino acids. In nucleotides, the CDR3 is TGTGCCAGTAACCCCTCCCTCGGACTTTCCAATGAGCAGTTCTTC. Translated: CASNPSLGLSNEQFF. Variable domain in full (rest from reference TRBV19 and TRBJ2-1): DGGITQSPKYLFRKEGQNVTLSCEQNLNHDAMYWYRQDPGQGLRLIYYSQIVNDFQKGDIAEGYSVSREKKESFPLTVTSAQKNPTAFYLCASNPSLGLSNEQFFGPGTRLTVL.

This clone came up once. This chain links TRBV5-1 with TRBJ1-3, with D perhaps TRBD1 (5 bases). Deletions cut 2 bases from V and 1 base from J, with 10 bases between. This CDR3 is 15 amino acids long. Germline V gives CDR1 SGHRS, CDR2 YFSETQ. CDR3 loop: CASSLPGTSGNTIYF. CDR3 in DNA: TGCGCCAGCAGCTTACCGGGGACTTCTGGAAACACCATATATTTT.

The chain employs TRBV19 and TRBJ2-1; 7 bases line up with TRBD1. There are 14 residues in the CDR3. J was trimmed by 7 bases and V by 10 bases; bases with no gene match: 13. Germline loops: CDR1 LNHDA, CDR2 SQIVND (reference sequence). CDR3 in DNA: TGTGCCACCCTTGCCGGGACAGAACAAAATGAGCAGTTCTTC. It yields the protein CATLAGTEQNEQFF.

This chain links TRBV5-5 with TRBJ2-1; 7 nucleotides agree with TRBD1. This CDR3 has 16 amino acids. Germline-derived CDR1 and CDR2 are SGHKS and YYEKEE (reference sequence). Losses at the gene ends were 0 bases for V and 8 bases for J; bases not matched to a gene: 11. CDR3 amino acids: CASSLARVAGGDEQFF. CDR3 DNA sequence: TGTGCCAGCAGCTTGGCACGGGTGGCAGGGGGTGATGAGCAGTTCTTC.

The rearrangement links TRBV2 to TRBJ1-4, with a weak D call TRBD1 (5 bases). Germline V CDR1 and CDR2: SNHLY, FYNNEI. The CDR3 has 14 amino acids. The ends were cut back, 6 bases at V and 8 bases at J, with 16 bases in the middle. The CDR3 reads CASSLGGVGEKLFF. In nucleotides, the CDR3 is TGTGCCAGCAGCCTCGGGGGGGTGGGGGAAAAACTGTTTTTT.

This sequence joins TRBV6-5 and TRBJ2-7, with 8 positions matching TRBD2. Per the germline V gene, CDR1 is MNHEY and CDR2 is SVGAGI. The trim removed 5 bases at V and 5 bases at J, leaving 5 bases unmatched. The CDR3 has 13 amino acids. In nucleotides, the CDR3 is TGTGCCAGCAGTAAGACTAGCGACGACGAGCAGTACTTC. This gives the protein CASSKTSDDEQYF.

The gene calls are TRBV6-1 and TRBJ2-5; D is perhaps TRBD1 (6 bases). Looked up from germline, CDR1 is MNHNS and CDR2 is SASEGT. The CDR3 loop spans 14 amino acids. The germline V and J ends were trimmed by 5 bases and 5 bases, with 15 bases remaining between them. The CDR3 bases are TGTGCCAGCAGTTCCTGGCTAGGGGGTGAGACCCAGTACTTC. It specifies CASSSWLGGETQYF.